This T cell receptor (beta chain) came from a study of T cell repertoires in cytomegalovirus infection. Study outcomes and limitations: Pooled public TCR beta family frequency picked out CMV carriers with the relevant HLA.

Using its own MiXCR run on the reads, TCRdb lists one record per CDR3 protein. The sample contains about 130,000 distinct CDR3 sequences, less than 9.5% of which appear only once. The germline V gene has CDR1 SGHVS and CDR2 FQNEAQ. The CDR3 is made up of 15 amino acids. V dropped 2 bases and J dropped 4; count of bases not matched to a gene: 2. This clonotype was seen at least ten times. Its target is unknown. V and J are TRBV7-8 and TRBJ2-3, with 11 bases fitting TRBD2. The sequencing input was PBMCs. The sequence was obtained from a human donor in good health (CMV status not recorded). Some clones in this sample may be carry-over from other donors' samples. In nucleotides, the CDR3 is TGTGCCAGCAGCTTACTAGCGGGGGGCCCAGATACGCAGTATTTT. Translation gives CASSLLAGGPDTQYF.